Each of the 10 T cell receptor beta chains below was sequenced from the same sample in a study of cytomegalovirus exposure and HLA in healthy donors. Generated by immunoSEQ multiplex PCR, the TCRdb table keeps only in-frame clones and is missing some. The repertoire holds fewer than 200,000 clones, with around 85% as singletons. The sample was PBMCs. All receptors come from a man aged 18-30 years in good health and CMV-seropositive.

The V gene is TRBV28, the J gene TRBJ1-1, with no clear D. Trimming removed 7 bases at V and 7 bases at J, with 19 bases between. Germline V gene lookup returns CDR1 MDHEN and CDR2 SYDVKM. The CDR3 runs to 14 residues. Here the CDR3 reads CASKPGLRTGEAFF. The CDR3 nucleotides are TGTGCCAGCAAACCGGGTCTTCGAACGGGTGAAGCTTTCTTT.

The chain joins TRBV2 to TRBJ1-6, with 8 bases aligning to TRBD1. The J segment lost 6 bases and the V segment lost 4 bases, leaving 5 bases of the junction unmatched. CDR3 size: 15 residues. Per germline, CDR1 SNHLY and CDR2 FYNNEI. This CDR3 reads CASSGQGMTNSPLHF. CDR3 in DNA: TGTGCCAGCAGTGGACAGGGGATGACTAATTCACCCCTCCACTTT.

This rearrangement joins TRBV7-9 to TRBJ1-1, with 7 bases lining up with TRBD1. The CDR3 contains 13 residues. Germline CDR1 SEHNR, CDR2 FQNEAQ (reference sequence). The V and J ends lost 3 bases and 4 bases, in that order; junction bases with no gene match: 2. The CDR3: CASSFTGVTEAFF. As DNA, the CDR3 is TGTGCCAGCAGCTTTACAGGGGTCACTGAAGCTTTCTTT. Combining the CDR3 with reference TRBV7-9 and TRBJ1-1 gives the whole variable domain DTGVSQNPRHKITKRGQNVTFRCDPISEHNRLYWYRQTLGQGPEFLTYFQNEAQLEKSRLLSDRFSAERPKGSFSTLEIQRTEQGDSAMYLCASSFTGVTEAFFGQGTRLTVV.

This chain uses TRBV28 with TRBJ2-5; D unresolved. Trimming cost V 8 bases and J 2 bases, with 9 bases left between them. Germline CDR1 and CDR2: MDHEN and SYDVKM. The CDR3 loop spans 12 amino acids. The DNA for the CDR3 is TGTGCCAGCTCGAAACTTCAAGAGACCCAGTACTTC. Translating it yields CASSKLQETQYF.

DNA for the CDR3: TGTGCCAGCTCACCACCAGGTGACTACGCTGAAGCTTTCTTT. Its protein product is CASSPPGDYAEAFF. The V gene is TRBV18, the J gene TRBJ1-1; D not resolved. This CDR3 has 14 amino acids. Germline-derived CDR1 and CDR2 are KGHSH and LQKENI. Trimming stripped 0 bases from V and 6 bases from J, with 11 bases between.

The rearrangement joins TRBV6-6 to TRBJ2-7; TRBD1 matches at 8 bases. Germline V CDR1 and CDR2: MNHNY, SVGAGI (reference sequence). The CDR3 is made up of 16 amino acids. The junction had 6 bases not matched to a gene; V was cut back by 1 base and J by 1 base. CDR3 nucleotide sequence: TGTGCCAGCAGTTACTTCACAGGGGGTCTATCCTACGAGCAGTACTTC. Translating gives CASSYFTGGLSYEQYF.

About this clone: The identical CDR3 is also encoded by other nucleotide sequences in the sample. The CDR3 DNA reads TGTGCCAGCAGTTTGCGCGGGGCCAACGTCCTGACTTTC. This codes for CASSLRGANVLTF. This chain uses TRBV27 with TRBJ2-6; D is uncertain. Trimming shortened V by 3 bases and J by 4 bases, and 4 bases separated the two germline ends. The CDR3 is made up of 13 amino acids. Germline loops: CDR1 MNHEY, CDR2 SMNVEV (reference sequence).

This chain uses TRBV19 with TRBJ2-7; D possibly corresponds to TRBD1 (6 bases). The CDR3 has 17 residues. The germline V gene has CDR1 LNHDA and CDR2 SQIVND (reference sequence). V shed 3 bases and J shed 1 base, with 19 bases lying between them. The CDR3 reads CASSIRGDTLDSYEQYF. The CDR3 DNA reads TGTGCCAGTAGTATCAGAGGGGACACTCTTGATTCCTACGAGCAGTACTTC.

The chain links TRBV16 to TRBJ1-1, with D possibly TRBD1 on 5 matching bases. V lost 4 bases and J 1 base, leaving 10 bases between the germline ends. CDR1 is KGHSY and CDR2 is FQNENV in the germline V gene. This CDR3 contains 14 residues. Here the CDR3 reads CASSLDGGNTEAFF. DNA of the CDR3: TGTGCCAGCAGCCTCGACGGGGGGAACACTGAAGCTTTCTTT.

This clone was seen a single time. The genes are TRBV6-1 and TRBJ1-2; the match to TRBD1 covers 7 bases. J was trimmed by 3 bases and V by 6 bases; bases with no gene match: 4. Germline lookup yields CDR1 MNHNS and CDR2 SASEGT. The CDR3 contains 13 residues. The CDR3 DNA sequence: TGTGCCAGCAGGGGGGACAGTTACTATGGCTACACCTTC. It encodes CASRGDSYYGYTF.